Sequencing of this T cell receptor (beta chain) was carried out in a study of immune evolution from preneoplasia to lung adenocarcinoma. Study-level results: Later-stage lesions appeared to have more T cells, more diversity, less clonality.

The junction had 3 bases not matched to a gene; V was cut back by 4 bases and J by 1 base. Germline-derived CDR1 and CDR2 are MNHNY and SVGAGI (reference sequence). The length of the CDR3 is 14 residues. Produced via immunoSEQ multiplex PCR; TCRdb's table is partial and in-frame only. Here the sample spans about 9,000 clones, about three quarters being singletons. A note on this clone: The antigen remains undetermined.

The rearrangement joins TRBV6-6 to TRBJ2-7; 8 bases are shared with TRBD2. Sequences were obtained from FFPE lung adenocarcinoma in situ tissue. This clonotype was obtained from a person aged 60-79 years with lung adenocarcinoma. The CDR3 protein is CASSSRGDSYEQYF. The CDR3 DNA reads as TGTGCCAGCAGTTCGCGGGGGGATTCCTACGAGCAGTACTTC.